This note documents a single T cell receptor (beta chain) sequence. Its antigen remains unknown. The data belong to a study of T cell repertoires in cytomegalovirus infection. V gave up 7 bases and J gave up 7 bases, with 19 bases separating them. The CDR3 has 14 amino acids. Using its own MiXCR run on the reads, TCRdb lists one record per CDR3 protein. The sample yields nearly 700,000 distinct CDR3 sequences, 33% seen once. This material consisted of cultured PBMCs, taken from culture after CMV antigen stimulation. The TCR sequence derives from a human donor in good health (CMV status not recorded). Some clones in this sample may be carry-over from other donors' samples. V usage is TRBV12-3 or TRBV12-4 and J usage is TRBJ1-2; D gene unclear. In DNA form, the CDR3 reads TGTGCCAGCAAGCTGGGCAGGACCCGTGGTGGCTACACCTTC. The encoded protein is CASKLGRTRGGYTF.